This entry is about one T cell receptor (beta chain). This table comes from immunoSEQ multiplex PCR, and its TCRdb copy is limited to in-frame clones, with some not included. The table lists about 150,000 clones, 78% of them singletons. The CDR3 is 16 residues long. The source of the sample is a study of blood T cell repertoires in COVID-19. V gene TRBV21-1 combines with J gene TRBJ2-5; TRBD1 was called by the table and not checked on the DNA. TRBV21-1 is recorded as a pseudogene. Sequenced input: peripheral blood. This clonotype was obtained from a man aged 80 or over with acute or convalescent COVID-19. The CDR3 bases are TGTGCCAGCAGCAAAGCGGGGGCCAACAGAAAAGAGACCCAGTACTTC. It codes for CASSKAGANRKETQYF.